These T cell receptor beta chains were read from a single sample in a study of T cell repertoires in cytomegalovirus infection. One entry per CDR3 protein results from TCRdb running MiXCR on the reads. In the table there are more than 650,000 distinct CDR3 sequences, about 40% of which are singletons. What was sequenced was PBMCs. The source is a human donor in good health (CMV status not recorded). Some clones in this sample may be carry-over from other donors' samples. Both conserved end residues are part of each CDR3. The D gene is left open where the match is weak. Clone size is given for some rows only: seen once, a few or many times, or a class if the clone is expanded.

V gene	J gene	D gene	clone size	CDR3 protein	CDR3 DNA
TRBV28	TRBJ2-5	-	-	CASSHPYRASQETQYF	TGTGCCAGCAGTCATCCCTACAGGGCGTCTCAGGAGACCCAGTACTTC
TRBV6-8	TRBJ1-5	-	once	CASGRGTDQPQHF	TGTGCCAGCGGGAGGGGAACGGATCAGCCCCAGCATTTT
TRBV2	TRBJ1-4	-	-	CAILVETVGEKLFF	TGTGCCATCCTAGTCGAGACTGTGGGAGAAAAACTGTTTTTT
TRBV10-2	TRBJ2-7	-	-	CASSGMQRPYEQYF	TGCGCCAGCAGTGGTATGCAGAGACCCTACGAGCAGTACTTC
TRBV28	TRBJ2-1	-	few	CASSPRLAHVRGEQFF	TGTGCCAGCAGTCCCCGACTGGCCCACGTCAGGGGTGAGCAGTTCTTC
TRBV29-1	TRBJ1-2	TRBD1	-	CSVDKDRKDRYTF	TGCAGCGTTGATAAGGACAGGAAAGACCGGTACACCTTC
TRBV7-9	TRBJ2-5	-	-	CASSLGVRDRLRYLLETQYF	TGTGCCAGCAGCTTAGGGGTCAGGGACCGTTTAAGATACCTCCTGGAGACCCAGTACTTC
TRBV12-3/TRBV12-4	TRBJ2-7	TRBD1	few	CASSLFRTGPKEQYF	TGTGCCAGCAGTTTGTTTCGGACAGGGCCAAAGGAGCAGTACTTC
TRBV7-9	TRBJ2-7	-	few	CASSLVPGRGVVEQYF	TGTGCCAGCAGCTTAGTCCCAGGGAGGGGGGTCGTGGAGCAGTACTTC
TRBV20-1	TRBJ2-5	-	few	CSAVKQGLYQETQYF	TGCAGTGCCGTTAAACAGGGATTGTACCAAGAGACCCAGTACTTC
TRBV11-1	TRBJ2-2	-	-	CASSLVPGPGELFF	TGTGCCAGCAGCTTAGTTCCGGGCCCCGGGGAGCTGTTTTTT
TRBV29-1	TRBJ2-1	TRBD2	-	CSVVGLANTNEQFF	TGCAGCGTTGTTGGACTAGCAAACACCAATGAGCAGTTCTTC
TRBV5-1	TRBJ2-7	-	-	CASSLVQVAGEQYF	TGCGCCAGCAGCTTGGTCCAGGTGGCAGGCGAGCAGTACTTC
TRBV7-2	TRBJ2-1	TRBD2	few	CASRPSGTRSSGEQFF	TGTGCCAGCAGGCCTTCCGGGACTAGGAGTTCCGGTGAGCAGTTCTTC
TRBV6-1	TRBJ1-2	-	-	CASSRDEGYTF	TGTGCCAGCAGCCGAGACGAGGGCTACACCTTC
TRBV28	TRBJ2-3	-	-	CASSWVVRGNTQYF	TGTGCCAGCAGCTGGGTGGTAAGGGGGAATACGCAGTATTTT
TRBV20-1	TRBJ2-7	TRBD1	-	CSARGAGGHEQYF	TGCAGTGCTAGAGGGGCAGGGGGCCACGAGCAGTACTTC
TRBV11-3	TRBJ2-5	TRBD1	-	CASSYEGAETQYF	TGTGCCAGCAGCTACGAGGGGGCAGAGACCCAGTACTTC
TRBV7-2	TRBJ1-5	-	-	CASSSTQGVRSNPTQNF	TGTGCCAGCAGCTCCACGCAGGGAGTAAGGAGCAATCCGACCCAGAATTTT
TRBV7-6	TRBJ1-1	-	many	CASSLNIGAGPEAFF	TGTGCCAGCAGCTTAAATATCGGAGCAGGTCCTGAAGCTTTCTTT
TRBV24-1	TRBJ2-1	TRBD2	few	CATSDSGLAGGALYNEQFF	TGTGCCACCAGTGATTCCGGACTAGCGGGGGGCGCTCTCTACAATGAGCAGTTCTTC
TRBV7-2	TRBJ2-5	TRBD2	-	CSSSFGTSGGGETQYF	TGTTCCAGCAGCTTCGGGACTAGCGGGGGCGGGGAGACCCAGTACTTC
TRBV15	TRBJ2-7	-	-	CATSREGGTGYEQYF	TGTGCCACCAGCAGAGAGGGTGGAACCGGATACGAGCAGTACTTC
TRBV12-3/TRBV12-4	TRBJ1-5	-	-	CASSLTGSNWGAQHF	TGTGCCAGCAGTTTGACCGGGAGCAACTGGGGGGCCCAGCATTTT
TRBV6-8	TRBJ2-1	-	-	CASGPDYTEQFF	TGTGCCAGCGGCCCGGACTACACCGAGCAGTTCTTC
TRBV7-2	TRBJ2-7	-	-	CASSLARSAVDDEQYF	TGTGCCAGCAGCTTAGCGAGAAGCGCTGTAGACGACGAGCAGTACTTC
TRBV10-3	TRBJ2-3	-	-	CASTTGGWTDTQYF	TGTGCCTCTACGACGGGCGGGTGGACAGATACGCAGTATTTT
TRBV7-6	TRBJ1-1	-	-	CASSLAMGHRNTEAFF	TGTGCCAGCAGCTTAGCGATGGGGCATCGGAACACTGAAGCTTTCTTT
TRBV27	TRBJ2-3	-	-	CASSRVHDPGSADTQSF	TGTGCCAGCAGCCGAGTTCACGACCCTGGTTCAGCAGATACTCAGTCTTTT
TRBV10-3	TRBJ2-7	TRBD2	few	CAISAGRGGGYEQYF	TGTGCCATCAGTGCCGGCCGGGGGGGCGGGTACGAGCAGTACTTC
TRBV24-1	TRBJ1-4	-	few	CATSEHKDARLFF	TGTGCCACCAGTGAGCACAAGGACGCCCGGCTGTTTTTT
TRBV28	TRBJ2-1	TRBD2	few	CASSETSGFSYNEQFF	TGTGCCAGCAGTGAGACTAGCGGGTTCTCCTACAATGAGCAGTTCTTC